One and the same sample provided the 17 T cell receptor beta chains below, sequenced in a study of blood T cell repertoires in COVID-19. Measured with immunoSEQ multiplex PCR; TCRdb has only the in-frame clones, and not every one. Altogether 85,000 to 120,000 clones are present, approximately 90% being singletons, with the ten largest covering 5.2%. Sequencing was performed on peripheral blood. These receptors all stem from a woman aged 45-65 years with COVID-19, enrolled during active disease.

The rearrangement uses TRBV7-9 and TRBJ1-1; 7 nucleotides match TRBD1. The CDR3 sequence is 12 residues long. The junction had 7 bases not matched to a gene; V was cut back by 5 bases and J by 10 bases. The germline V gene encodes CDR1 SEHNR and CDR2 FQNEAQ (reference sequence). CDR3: CASSPQGDVAFF. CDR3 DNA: TGTGCCAGCAGCCCCCAGGGGGATGTAGCTTTCTTT.

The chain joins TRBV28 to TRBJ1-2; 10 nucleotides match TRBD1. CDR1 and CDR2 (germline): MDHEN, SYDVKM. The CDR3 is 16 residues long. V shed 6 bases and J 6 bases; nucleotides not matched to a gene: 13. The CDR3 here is CASSYGTGANYDGYTF. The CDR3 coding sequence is TGTGCCAGCAGCTACGGGACAGGGGCCAACTACGATGGCTACACCTTC.

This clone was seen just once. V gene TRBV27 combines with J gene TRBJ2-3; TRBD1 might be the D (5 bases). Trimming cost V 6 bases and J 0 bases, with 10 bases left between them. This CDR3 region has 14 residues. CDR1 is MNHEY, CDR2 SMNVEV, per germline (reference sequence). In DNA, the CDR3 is TGTGCCAGCAGATTAGGACACAGCACAGATACGCAGTATTTT. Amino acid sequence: CASRLGHSTDTQYF.

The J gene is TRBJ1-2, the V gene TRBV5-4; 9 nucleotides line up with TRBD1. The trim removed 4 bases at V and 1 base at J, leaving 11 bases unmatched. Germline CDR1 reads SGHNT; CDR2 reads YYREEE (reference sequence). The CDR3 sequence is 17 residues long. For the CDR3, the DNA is TGTGCCAGCAGCCGGACCGGGACAGGGAATAGTAACTATGGCTACACCTTC. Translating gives CASSRTGTGNSNYGYTF.

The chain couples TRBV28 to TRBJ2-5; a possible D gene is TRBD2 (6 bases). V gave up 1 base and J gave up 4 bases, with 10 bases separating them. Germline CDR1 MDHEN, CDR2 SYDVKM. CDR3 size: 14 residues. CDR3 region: CASSLSVSGETQYF. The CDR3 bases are TGTGCCAGCAGTTTATCGGTTAGCGGAGAGACCCAGTACTTC. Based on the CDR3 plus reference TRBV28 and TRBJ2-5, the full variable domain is DVKVTQSSRYLVKRTGEKVFLECVQDMDHENMFWYRQDPGLGLRLIYFSYDVKMKEKGDIPEGYSVSREKKERFSLILESASTNQTSMYLCASSLSVSGETQYFGPGTRLLVL.

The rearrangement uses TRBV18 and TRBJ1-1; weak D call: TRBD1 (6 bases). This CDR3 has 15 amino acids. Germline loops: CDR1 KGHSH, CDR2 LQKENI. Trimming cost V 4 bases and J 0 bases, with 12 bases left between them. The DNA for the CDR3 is TGTGCCAGCTCACTAAACGGACAGATGAACACTGAAGCTTTCTTT. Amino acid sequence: CASSLNGQMNTEAFF.

In nucleotides, the CDR3 is TGTGCCAGCAGCCGGGACTTTGACACAGATACGCAGTATTTT. It translates to CASSRDFDTDTQYF. The rearrangement joins TRBV11-2 to TRBJ2-3, with D perhaps matching TRBD2 (6 bases). Germline CDR1 reads SGHAT; CDR2 reads FQNNGV. V shed 5 bases and J shed 2 bases, with 11 bases lying between them. The CDR3 consists of 14 residues.

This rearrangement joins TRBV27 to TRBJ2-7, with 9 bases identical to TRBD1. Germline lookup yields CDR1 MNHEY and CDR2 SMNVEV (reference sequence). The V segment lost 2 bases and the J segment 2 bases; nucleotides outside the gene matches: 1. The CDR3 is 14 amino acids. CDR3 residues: CASSLGDRAYEQYF. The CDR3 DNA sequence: TGTGCCAGCAGTTTAGGGGACAGGGCCTACGAGCAGTACTTC.

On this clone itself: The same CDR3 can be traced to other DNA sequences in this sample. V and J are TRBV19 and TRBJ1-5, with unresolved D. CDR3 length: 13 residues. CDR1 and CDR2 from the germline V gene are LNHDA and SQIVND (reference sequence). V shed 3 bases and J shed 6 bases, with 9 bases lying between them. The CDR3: CASSIEGGQPQHF. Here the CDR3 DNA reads TGTGCCAGTAGTATCGAGGGAGGTCAGCCCCAGCATTTT.

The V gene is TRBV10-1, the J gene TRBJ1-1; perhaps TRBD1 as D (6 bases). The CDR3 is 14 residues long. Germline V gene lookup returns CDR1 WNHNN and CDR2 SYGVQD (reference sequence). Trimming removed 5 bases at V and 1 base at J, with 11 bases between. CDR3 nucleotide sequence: TGCGCCAGCAGTAAAGAGGACAGGAACACTGAAGCTTTCTTT. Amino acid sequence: CASSKEDRNTEAFF.

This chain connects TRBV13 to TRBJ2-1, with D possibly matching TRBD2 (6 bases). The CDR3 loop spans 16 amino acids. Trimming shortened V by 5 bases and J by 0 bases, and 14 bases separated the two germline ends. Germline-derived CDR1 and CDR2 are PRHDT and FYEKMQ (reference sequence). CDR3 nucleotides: TGTGCCAGCAGCCAGGCGGGGACGAGCTCCTACAATGAGCAGTTCTTC. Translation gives CASSQAGTSSYNEQFF.

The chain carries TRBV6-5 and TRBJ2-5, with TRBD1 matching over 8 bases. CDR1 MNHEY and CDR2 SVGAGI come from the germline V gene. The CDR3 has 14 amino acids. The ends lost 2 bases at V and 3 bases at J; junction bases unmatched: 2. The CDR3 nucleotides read TGTGCCAGCAGTTACCAGACAGGGGAAGAGACCCAGTACTTC. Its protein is CASSYQTGEETQYF.

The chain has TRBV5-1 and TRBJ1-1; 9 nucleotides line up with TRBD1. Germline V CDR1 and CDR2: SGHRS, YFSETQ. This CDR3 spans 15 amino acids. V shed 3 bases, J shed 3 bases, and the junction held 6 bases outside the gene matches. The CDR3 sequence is CASSWGDRAHTEAFF. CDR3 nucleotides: TGCGCCAGCAGCTGGGGGGACAGGGCTCACACTGAAGCTTTCTTT.

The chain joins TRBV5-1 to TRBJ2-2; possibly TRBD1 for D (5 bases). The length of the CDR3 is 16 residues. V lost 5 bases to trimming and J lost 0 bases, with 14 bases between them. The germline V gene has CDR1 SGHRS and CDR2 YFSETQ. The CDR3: CASSFAWGSNTGELFF. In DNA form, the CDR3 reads TGCGCCAGCAGTTTCGCATGGGGCTCGAACACCGGGGAGCTGTTTTTT.

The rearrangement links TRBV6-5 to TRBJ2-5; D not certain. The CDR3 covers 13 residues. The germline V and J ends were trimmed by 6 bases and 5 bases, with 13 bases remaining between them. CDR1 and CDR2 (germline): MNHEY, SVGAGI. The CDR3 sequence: CASSQAGWETQYF. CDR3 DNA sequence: TGTGCCAGCAGCCAAGCAGGCTGGGAGACCCAGTACTTC.

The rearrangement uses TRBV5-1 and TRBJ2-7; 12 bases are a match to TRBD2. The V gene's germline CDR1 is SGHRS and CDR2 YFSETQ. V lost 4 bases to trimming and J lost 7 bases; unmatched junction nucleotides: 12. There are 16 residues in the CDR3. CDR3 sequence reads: CASSRTSGAPMGEQYF. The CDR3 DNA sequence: TGCGCCAGCAGCAGGACTAGCGGGGCCCCTATGGGGGAGCAGTACTTC.

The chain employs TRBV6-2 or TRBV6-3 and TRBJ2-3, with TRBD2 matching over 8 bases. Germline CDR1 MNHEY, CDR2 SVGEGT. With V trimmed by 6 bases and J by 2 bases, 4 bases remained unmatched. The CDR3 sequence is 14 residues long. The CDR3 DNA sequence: TGTGCCAGCAGCGCAGCGGGGGTCACAGATACGCAGTATTTT. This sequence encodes CASSAAGVTDTQYF.